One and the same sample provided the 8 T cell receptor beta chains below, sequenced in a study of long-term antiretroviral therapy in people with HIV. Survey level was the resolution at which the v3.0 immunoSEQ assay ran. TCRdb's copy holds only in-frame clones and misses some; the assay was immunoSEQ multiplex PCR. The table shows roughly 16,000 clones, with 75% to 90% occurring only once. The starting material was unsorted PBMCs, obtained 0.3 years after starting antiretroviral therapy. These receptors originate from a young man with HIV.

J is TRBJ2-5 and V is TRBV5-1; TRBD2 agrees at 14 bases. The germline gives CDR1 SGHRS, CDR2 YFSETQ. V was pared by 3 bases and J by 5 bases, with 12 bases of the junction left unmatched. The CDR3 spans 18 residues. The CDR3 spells CASSSLPQTSGGAETQYF. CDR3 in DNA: TGCGCCAGCAGCTCACTCCCCCAGACTAGCGGGGGGGCTGAGACCCAGTACTTC. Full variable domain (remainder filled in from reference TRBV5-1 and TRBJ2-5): KAGVTQTPRYLIKTRGQQVTLSCSPISGHRSVSWYQQTPGQGLQFLFEYFSETQRNKGNFPGRFSGRQFSNSRSEMNVSTLELGDSALYLCASSSLPQTSGGAETQYFGPGTRLLVL.

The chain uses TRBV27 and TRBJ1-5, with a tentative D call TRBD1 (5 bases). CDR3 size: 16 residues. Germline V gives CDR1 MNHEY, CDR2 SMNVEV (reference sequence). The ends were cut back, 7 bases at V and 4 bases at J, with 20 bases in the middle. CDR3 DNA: TGTGCCAGCATGGGAAGATGGAGACAGCCTAATCAGCCCCAGCATTTT. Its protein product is CASMGRWRQPNQPQHF.

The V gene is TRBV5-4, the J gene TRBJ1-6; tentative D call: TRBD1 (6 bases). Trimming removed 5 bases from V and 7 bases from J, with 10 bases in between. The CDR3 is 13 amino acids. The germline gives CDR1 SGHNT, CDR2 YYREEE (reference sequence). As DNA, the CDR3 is TGTGCCAGCAGTTCAACAGGGAATTCACCCCTCCACTTT. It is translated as CASSSTGNSPLHF.

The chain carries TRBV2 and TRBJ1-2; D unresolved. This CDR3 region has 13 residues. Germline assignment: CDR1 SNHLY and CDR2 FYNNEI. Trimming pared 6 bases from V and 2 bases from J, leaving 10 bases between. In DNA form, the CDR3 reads TGTGCCAGCAGCCAGGACGGGAACTATGGCTACACCTTC. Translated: CASSQDGNYGYTF.

The CDR3 bases are TGCGCCAGCAGCCAAGGTTTTGGGACAGGGACTGGAAACACCATATATTTT. It is translated as CASSQGFGTGTGNTIYF. The V call is TRBV4-1, the J call TRBJ1-3; 9 bases map to TRBD1. V shed 1 base and J 2 bases; nucleotides not matched to a gene: 6. The CDR3 spans 17 residues. Germline CDR1 reads MGHRA; CDR2 reads YSYEKL.

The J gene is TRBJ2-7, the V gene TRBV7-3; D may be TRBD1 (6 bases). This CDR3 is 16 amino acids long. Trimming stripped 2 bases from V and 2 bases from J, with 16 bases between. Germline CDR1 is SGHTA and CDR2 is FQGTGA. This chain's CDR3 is CASSLGNTGLPYEQYV. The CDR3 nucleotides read TGTGCCAGCAGCTTAGGGAACACAGGGCTACCCTACGAGCAGTACGTC.

The CDR3 DNA follows: TGCGCCAGCAGGGAGACAGGGGGCAACTCACCCCTCCACTTT. It encodes CASRETGGNSPLHF. The chain carries TRBV5-1 and TRBJ1-6; 10 nucleotides match TRBD1. The V gene end was trimmed by 5 bases and the J gene end by 10 bases; junction bases not matched to a gene: 6. CDR1 and CDR2 from the germline V gene are SGHRS and YFSETQ. This CDR3 has 14 residues.

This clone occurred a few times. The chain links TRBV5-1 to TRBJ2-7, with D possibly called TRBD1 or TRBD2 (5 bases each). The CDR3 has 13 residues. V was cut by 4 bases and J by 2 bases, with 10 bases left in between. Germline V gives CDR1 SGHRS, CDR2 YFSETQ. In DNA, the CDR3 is TGCGCCAGCAGCCCGGGGCGGGCCTACGAGCAGTACTTC. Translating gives CASSPGRAYEQYF.